This section outlines one T cell receptor beta chain sequence together with its context. Its antigen is unidentified. This sample is part of a study of cytomegalovirus exposure and HLA in healthy donors. Study-wide findings and caveats: The authors considered a cluster of highly shared sequence variants likely to be a sequencing artifact.

Primers included in the PCR were 60 Vbeta and 13 Jbeta primers. TCRdb's table, derived via immunoSEQ multiplex PCR, lists solely in-frame clones and lacks some. The profile shows roughly 130,000 clones, approximately 80% of them singletons. The CDR3 spans 13 residues. Germline V CDR1 and CDR2: WSHSY, SAAADI. V was shortened by 6 bases and J by 7 bases, with 13 bases between the two germline ends. The sequence derives from a man younger than 40 in good health and CMV-seronegative. The chain combines TRBV10-2 with TRBJ1-5, with D possibly TRBD1 on 5 matching bases. Sequencing was carried out using PBMCs. The CDR3 protein is CASRAQQGQPQHF. DNA for the CDR3: TGCGCCAGCAGAGCACAGCAGGGACAGCCCCAGCATTTT.